These 22 T cell receptor beta chains came from one sample sequenced in a study of cytomegalovirus exposure and HLA in healthy donors. The PCR made use of 60 Vbeta and 13 Jbeta primers. The protocol was immunoSEQ multiplex PCR, while the TCRdb copy is restricted to in-frame clones and leaves out a portion. The profile shows some 140,000 clones, around 80% of them singletons. Sequences were obtained from PBMCs. These TCRs come from a woman aged 35 to 49 in good health and CMV-seronegative.

The J gene is TRBJ1-2, the V gene TRBV11-2; no reliable D call. From germline, CDR1 is SGHAT and CDR2 FQNNGV. The CDR3 consists of 15 residues. V dropped 8 bases and J dropped 4 bases, with 20 bases sitting between them. CDR3 DNA: TGTGCCAGCCCCTCAGTGGGCCGGGAGTTCTATGGCTACACCTTC. Translated: CASPSVGREFYGYTF.

Points on this clone: Other DNA sequences in the same sample also yield this CDR3. The chain employs TRBV30 and TRBJ1-1, with D possibly being TRBD1 (5 bases). This CDR3 has 11 amino acids. Germline loops: CDR1 GTSNPN, CDR2 SVGIG (reference sequence). Trimming pared 5 bases from V and 3 bases from J, leaving 7 bases between. The CDR3 region is CAWSGDTEAFF. The DNA for the CDR3 is TGTGCCTGGTCGGGGGACACTGAAGCTTTCTTT.

The chain links TRBV27 to TRBJ2-3; possible D gene TRBD1, 5 bases. The CDR3 length is 15 residues. The V end lost 3 bases, the J end lost 0 bases, and 10 bases lay between the germline ends. Looked up from germline, CDR1 is MNHEY and CDR2 is SMNVEV (reference sequence). Here the CDR3 reads CASSFGAGSTDTQYF. The CDR3 nucleotides are TGTGCCAGCAGTTTTGGGGCAGGTAGCACAGATACGCAGTATTTT.

CDR3 loop: CASSLGLAAGDTQYF. CDR3 DNA: TGCGCCAGCAGCTTAGGACTAGCGGCGGGGGATACGCAGTATTTT. The genes are TRBV5-1 and TRBJ2-3; the match to TRBD2 covers 10 bases. The CDR3 extends over 15 amino acids. V lost 2 bases, J lost 6 bases, and 6 bases stayed unmatched. CDR1 and CDR2 (germline): SGHRS, YFSETQ.

This clone was seen a single time. The genes are TRBV2 and TRBJ2-7; D uncertain. Trimming cost V 4 bases and J 5 bases, with 12 bases left between them. Germline assignment: CDR1 SNHLY and CDR2 FYNNEI. The CDR3 totals 13 residues. The CDR3 DNA reads as TGTGCCAGCAGTGGGGTAGCCGGCCACGAGCAGTACTTC. It is translated as CASSGVAGHEQYF.

Details on this clone: Germline is not matched at one junction end, which may reflect a read error. This chain links TRBV7-7 with TRBJ1-4, with TRBD1 identical over 8 bases. The germline V gene encodes CDR1 SSHAT and CDR2 FNYEAQ (reference sequence). The CDR3 runs to 20 residues. The CDR3 loop is CASSWITETRTGRRNEKLFF. The DNA for the CDR3 is TGTGCTAGCAGCTGGATTACGGAGACAAGGACAGGGAGGCGGAATGAAAAACTGTTTTTT.

This chain connects TRBV7-9 to TRBJ1-1, with a tentative D call TRBD1 (5 bases). CDR1 and CDR2 from the germline V gene are SEHNR and FQNEAQ (reference sequence). This CDR3 has 16 residues. V was cut by 3 bases and J by 3 bases, with 17 bases left in between. The CDR3 sequence is CASSLPSDRSDTEAFF. As DNA, the CDR3 is TGTGCCAGCAGCTTGCCCTCCGACAGATCGGACACTGAAGCTTTCTTT.

This clone was seen more than once but under ten times. The chain links TRBV28 to TRBJ1-2; 9 bases align to TRBD1. The V and J ends lost 7 bases and 6 bases, in that order; junction bases with no gene match: 3. Per germline, CDR1 MDHEN and CDR2 SYDVKM. The CDR3 length is 12 residues. CDR3 in amino acids: CASITGGNGYTF. The DNA of the CDR3 is TGTGCCAGCATCACAGGGGGCAATGGCTACACCTTC.

Written as DNA, the CDR3 is TGTGCCAGCAGTCCCCCCCGACAGGGGCTTGGGGAAAAACTGTTTTTT. Its translation: CASSPPRQGLGEKLFF. V and J are TRBV28 and TRBJ1-4; 8 nucleotides match TRBD1. The CDR3 totals 16 residues. Germline CDR1 reads MDHEN; CDR2 reads SYDVKM. V lost 5 bases and J lost 8; bases outside the gene matches: 13.

This chain uses TRBV5-6 with TRBJ1-4; 8 bases are shared with TRBD1. CDR1 SGHDT and CDR2 YYEEEE come from the germline V gene. V shed 4 bases, J shed 5 bases, and the junction held 10 bases outside the gene matches. This CDR3 is built from 16 residues. Here the CDR3 DNA reads TGTGCCAGCAGCCTAAGCGGGGACAGGTGGAATGAAAAACTGTTTTTT. As protein: CASSLSGDRWNEKLFF.

Written as DNA, the CDR3 is TGTGCCAGCAGTGAAGGGACGGGACTAGTTACCGGGGAGCTGTTTTTT. Protein sequence: CASSEGTGLVTGELFF. The chain combines TRBV6-1 with TRBJ2-2; TRBD2 aligns across 8 bases. The CDR3 covers 16 residues. Trimming removed 1 base from V and 5 bases from J; junction bases left unmatched: 6. Germline CDR1 MNHNS, CDR2 SASEGT.

The chain couples TRBV9 to TRBJ2-1; D remains ambiguous. The CDR3 sequence is 11 residues long. From germline, CDR1 is SGDLS and CDR2 YYNGEE. The V gene lost 2 bases and the J gene lost 5 bases, with 2 bases spanning the gap. For the CDR3, the DNA is TGTGCCAGCAGCGTCAACAATGAGCAGTTCTTC. Its translation: CASSVNNEQFF.

CDR3 coding DNA: TGCGCCAGCAGCTTGACCGTTGGACTAGATTACAATGAGCAGTTCTTC. Amino acid sequence: CASSLTVGLDYNEQFF. V is TRBV5-1 and J is TRBJ2-1; 7 bases align to TRBD2. CDR3 length equals 16 residues. Germline trimming cut 1 base from V and 4 bases from J; bases unmatched to any gene: 8. CDR1 and CDR2 from the germline V gene are SGHRS and YFSETQ.

The chain is built from TRBV5-1 and TRBJ2-2; 13 bases fit TRBD2. This CDR3 has 17 amino acids. CDR1 and CDR2 (germline): SGHRS, YFSETQ. The J segment lost 7 bases and the V segment lost 4 bases, leaving 10 bases of the junction unmatched. CDR3 protein: CASSGKGLAGASGELFF. DNA of the CDR3: TGCGCCAGCAGCGGTAAAGGACTAGCGGGAGCGAGCGGGGAGCTGTTTTTT.

The V call is TRBV4-1, the J call TRBJ1-3; 7 bases line up with TRBD1. This CDR3 region has 15 residues. In germline, CDR1 is MGHRA, CDR2 YSYEKL. The trim removed 3 bases at V and 2 bases at J, leaving 4 bases unmatched. The CDR3 here is CASSHNQGAGNTIYF. The CDR3, as DNA: TGCGCCAGCAGCCATAATCAGGGGGCTGGAAACACCATATATTTT.

The CDR3 nucleotides are TGTGCCAGCAGGGACAGGCCCCTCCACTTT. Translating gives CASRDRPLHF. The rearrangement links TRBV6-1 to TRBJ1-6, with 7 bases aligning to TRBD1. V shed 6 bases, J shed 13 bases, and the junction held 0 bases outside the gene matches. The CDR3 contains 10 residues. Looked up from germline, CDR1 is MNHNS and CDR2 is SASEGT.

This clone was observed a few times. The rearrangement joins TRBV29-1 to TRBJ2-3, with D perhaps matching TRBD2 (5 bases). CDR1 is SQVTM and CDR2 is ANQGSEA in the germline V gene. The CDR3 loop spans 13 amino acids. V lost 5 bases to trimming and J lost 0 bases, with 9 bases between them. The CDR3 DNA sequence: TGCAGCGTTTTGGGGAGTAGCACAGATACGCAGTATTTT. Encoded protein: CSVLGSSTDTQYF.

V is TRBV5-4 and J is TRBJ2-2; perhaps TRBD1 as D (6 bases). The germline V gene has CDR1 SGHNT and CDR2 YYREEE (reference sequence). V was cut by 4 bases and J by 2 bases, with 15 bases left in between. The CDR3 covers 16 residues. CDR3 region: CASSTLQGFNTGELFF. DNA of the CDR3: TGTGCCAGCAGCACCTTACAGGGATTTAACACCGGGGAGCTGTTTTTT.

CDR3 nucleotides: TGCGCCAGCCAGGGCGGATACGAGCAGTACTTC. It is translated as CASQGGYEQYF. The chain joins TRBV10-2 to TRBJ2-5, with TRBD1 as a possible D gene (5 bases). The J call is doubtful: the DNA matches TRBJ2-7 better. This CDR3 has 11 amino acids. Germline CDR1 WSHSY, CDR2 SAAADI.

The chain carries TRBV27 and TRBJ2-1; 7 bases fit TRBD2. There are 16 residues in the CDR3. Germline values: CDR1 MNHEY, CDR2 SMNVEV (reference sequence). Trimming at V came to 5 bases and at J to 4 bases, leaving 11 bases not matched to a gene. The DNA of the CDR3 is TGTGCCAGCAGTAAGTGGGCGGGAGAACGTTACAATGAGCAGTTCTTC. This sequence encodes CASSKWAGERYNEQFF.

The genes are TRBV6-6 and TRBJ2-5; D perhaps matches TRBD2 (5 bases). Germline V lookup: CDR1 MNHNY, CDR2 SVGAGI (reference sequence). The CDR3 consists of 15 residues. The V gene lost 2 bases and the J gene lost 4 bases, with 14 bases spanning the gap. CDR3 sequence (DNA): TGTGCCAGCAGTTACGTGGACCCTGGGAGAGAGACCCAGTACTTC. It translates to CASSYVDPGRETQYF.

The rearrangement joins TRBV5-4 to TRBJ1-2; 7 nucleotides line up with TRBD1. The CDR3 extends over 14 amino acids. Germline V gene data show CDR1 as SGHNT and CDR2 as YYREEE (reference sequence). The V segment lost 5 bases and the J segment 4 bases; nucleotides outside the gene matches: 8. DNA for the CDR3: TGTGCCAGCAGTCGGGACAGCCAGGTCTATGGCTACACCTTC. Translating gives CASSRDSQVYGYTF.